These 2 T cell receptor beta chains originate from one sample sequenced in a study of cytomegalovirus exposure and HLA in healthy donors. The assay was immunoSEQ multiplex PCR, and TCRdb's table has in-frame clones only and misses some. The sample records 65,000 to 80,000 clones, approximately 93% being singletons. The sequencing sample was made of PBMCs. The receptors originated from a woman under 30 in good health and CMV-seropositive.

The J gene is TRBJ2-5, the V gene TRBV28; TRBD1 matches 9 bases. Germline values: CDR1 MDHEN, CDR2 SYDVKM. The trim removed 4 bases at V and 5 bases at J, leaving 11 bases unmatched. This CDR3 contains 16 residues. The CDR3 reads CASSYTGTGSEETQYF. The CDR3 DNA is TGTGCCAGCAGTTATACCGGGACAGGGAGTGAGGAGACCCAGTACTTC.

In its sample, this clone was seen once. V is TRBV7-8 and J is TRBJ2-7, with D hard to call. V was clipped by 5 bases and J by 7 bases, with 15 bases between them. CDR1 and CDR2 from the germline V gene are SGHVS and FQNEAQ. The CDR3 covers 13 residues. The CDR3 DNA reads as TGTGCCAGCAGCCTCCCCGGTATGTCGGAGCAGTACTTC. Amino acids: CASSLPGMSEQYF. Using reference TRBV7-8 and TRBJ2-7 for the parts outside the CDR3, the full variable domain is GAGVSQSPRYKVAKRGQDVALRCDPISGHVSLFWYQQALGQGPEFLTYFQNEAQLDKSGLPSDRFFAERPEGSVSTLKIQRTQQEDSAVYLCASSLPGMSEQYFGPGTRLTVT.